This TCR beta chain originates from a study of type 1 regulatory T cells. Study-wide context: This in vitro CD4 product, T-allo10, is enriched for Tr1 cells and alloantigen-specific.

TCRdb re-derived calls from the reads in MiXCR, one entry per CDR3 protein. The repertoire holds 80,000 to 100,000 distinct CDR3 sequences, with roughly a third as singletons. The source material was CD4+ T cells, either the whole sample or a sorted fraction (not recorded which). This clonotype originated in a human donor in good health.

CDR3: CSARYISPSYEQYF. The CDR3 DNA reads as TGCAGTGCTAGATATATAAGTCCCTCCTACGAGCAGTACTTC. The chain has TRBV20-1 and TRBJ2-7; no definite D call. The V end lost 2 bases, the J end lost 0 bases, and 11 bases lay between the germline ends. The CDR3 is 14 residues long. CDR1 is DFQATT and CDR2 is SNEGSKA in the germline V gene (reference sequence).